The next 25 T cell receptor beta chains were all read from a single sample in a study of CD8 T cells in ankylosing spondylitis. Study-level points and caveats: Characteristic of ankylosing spondylitis blood, it appeared, was a TCR beta motif comprising eight highly homologous variants.

TCRdb re-analysed the 5' RACE reads in MiXCR, keeping a single row per CDR3 protein. The sample holds approximately 400,000 distinct CDR3 sequences; roughly 25% are singletons and the top ten take 0.85% to 1%. No antigen is known for these receptors. Material for sequencing was blood, either unsorted or a sorted T cell fraction (not recorded which). Every receptor here comes from a male donor with ankylosing spondylitis.

This clonotype was observed a few times. The chain recombines TRBV5-6 with TRBJ2-1; D is possibly TRBD1 (6 bases). With 4 bases removed from V and 9 bases from J, the gap between germline ends came to 20 bases. Germline V gives CDR1 SGHDT, CDR2 YYEEEE. This CDR3 has 15 amino acids. CDR3 sequence: CASSGLRGVGAEQFF. The CDR3 bases are TGTGCCAGCAGCGGTCTCAGGGGAGTTGGGGCTGAGCAGTTCTTC.

The rearrangement uses TRBV20-1 and TRBJ1-4; TRBD1 might be the D (5 bases). The length of the CDR3 is 15 residues. V was shortened by 0 bases and J by 5 bases, with 13 bases between the two germline ends. The germline V gene encodes CDR1 DFQATT and CDR2 SNEGSKA (reference sequence). Here the CDR3 reads CSARDLGAGNEKLFF. CDR3 sequence (DNA): TGCAGTGCTAGAGATTTAGGGGCCGGGAATGAAAAACTGTTTTTT.

The table lists this clonotype with a few counts. The chain links TRBV9 to TRBJ2-7, with 10 positions matching TRBD2. Per the germline V gene, CDR1 is SGDLS and CDR2 is YYNGEE. V shed 3 bases, J shed 7 bases, and the junction held 19 bases outside the gene matches. CDR3 length: 18 residues. The CDR3 region has the DNA TGTGCCAGCAGCGAGCCAAGCGTAGCGGGAGGCCTTTCTGTAGAGCAGTACGTC. Translated: CASSEPSVAGGLSVEQYV.

The V gene is TRBV20-1, the J gene TRBJ1-4, with a possible D match to TRBD1 (5 bases). The germline V gene encodes CDR1 DFQATT and CDR2 SNEGSKA (reference sequence). This CDR3 has 13 residues. Trimming cost V 1 base and J 4 bases, with 7 bases left between them. CDR3 in DNA: TGCAGTGCTAGAGGGGGGATTAATGAAAAACTGTTTTTT. This sequence encodes CSARGGINEKLFF.

This clonotype was observed a handful of times. The chain carries TRBV20-1 and TRBJ1-6, with a possible D match to TRBD1 (6 bases). The CDR3 extends over 17 amino acids. CDR1 is DFQATT and CDR2 is SNEGSKA in the germline V gene (reference sequence). V was clipped by 3 bases and J by 2 bases, with 17 bases between them. CDR3 nucleotide sequence: TGCAGTGCTAGGCAGGGGACACAGGACGCCTATAATTCACCCCTCCACTTT. Encoded protein: CSARQGTQDAYNSPLHF.

The genes are TRBV7-8 and TRBJ2-1; perhaps TRBD1 as D (5 bases). Germline CDR1 and CDR2: SGHVS and FQNEAQ. V dropped 1 base and J dropped 0 bases, with 10 bases sitting between them. This CDR3 contains 16 residues. DNA for the CDR3: TGTGCCAGCAGCTTAGACAGGCAGAGCTCCTACAATGAGCAGTTCTTC. This sequence encodes CASSLDRQSSYNEQFF.

This clonotype was counted between two and nine times. J is TRBJ2-1 and V is TRBV7-8; possible D gene TRBD2, 5 bases. Germline CDR1 reads SGHVS; CDR2 reads FQNEAQ. The CDR3 length is 17 residues. Trimming cost V 2 bases and J 0 bases, with 14 bases left between them. CDR3 sequence reads: CASSLRGPRSSYNEQFF. CDR3 sequence (DNA): TGTGCCAGCAGCTTACGGGGTCCGAGGAGCTCCTACAATGAGCAGTTCTTC. The full variable domain, completed using reference TRBV7-8 and TRBJ2-1, is GAGVSQSPRYKVAKRGQDVALRCDPISGHVSLFWYQQALGQGPEFLTYFQNEAQLDKSGLPSDRFFAERPEGSVSTLKIQRTQQEDSAVYLCASSLRGPRSSYNEQFFGPGTRLTVL.

A few counts support this clonotype. The chain employs TRBV10-2 and TRBJ2-1; TRBD2 matches at 9 bases. V dropped 10 bases and J dropped 9; count of bases not matched to a gene: 13. The CDR3 has 14 residues. CDR1 and CDR2 (germline): WSHSY, SAAADI. CDR3 loop: CATWGREGAGEQFF. CDR3 in DNA: TGCGCCACCTGGGGGCGGGAGGGCGCGGGTGAGCAGTTCTTC.

V and J are TRBV20-1 and TRBJ2-3; D assignment may be TRBD1 or TRBD2 (6 bases each). V was pared by 6 bases and J by 2 bases, with 24 bases between. The CDR3 has 17 amino acids. Germline V gene lookup returns CDR1 DFQATT and CDR2 SNEGSKA (reference sequence). CDR3 loop: CSATKEGGIFNTDTQYF. DNA for the CDR3: TGCAGTGCCACCAAGGAGGGGGGTATTTTTAACACAGATACGCAGTATTTT.

The CDR3 spells CASSQQRTSGSTDTQYF. CDR3 DNA: TGTGCCAGCAGCCAGCAGAGAACTAGCGGGAGCACAGATACGCAGTATTTT. This chain uses TRBV3-1 with TRBJ2-3; 9 nucleotides align to TRBD2. There are 17 residues in the CDR3. Per the germline V gene, CDR1 is LGHDT and CDR2 is YNNKEL (reference sequence). After removal of 3 bases from V and 0 bases from J, the junction contained 7 bases not matched to a gene.

The chain uses TRBV24-1 and TRBJ1-1, with a weak D call TRBD1 (6 bases). CDR1 is KGHDR and CDR2 is SFDVKD in the germline V gene. Trimming shortened V by 8 bases and J by 3 bases, and 12 bases separated the two germline ends. The CDR3 is made up of 13 amino acids. In DNA form, the CDR3 reads TGTGCCACCAATGGGGGGCTCGACACTGAAGCTTTCTTT. Protein sequence: CATNGGLDTEAFF.

This clonotype came up a few times. The CDR3 reads CASSFRQPSSGANVLTF. In nucleotides, the CDR3 is TGTGCCAGCAGCTTTAGACAGCCGAGCTCTGGGGCCAACGTCCTGACTTTC. The chain links TRBV7-8 to TRBJ2-6, with D possibly being TRBD1 (5 bases). The V gene's germline CDR1 is SGHVS and CDR2 FQNEAQ. The CDR3 is 17 residues long. V dropped 3 bases and J dropped 0 bases, with 12 bases sitting between them.

This clonotype was detected only a few times. The chain links TRBV12-3 or TRBV12-4 to TRBJ2-2; 9 positions match TRBD2. This CDR3 has 16 amino acids. The V segment lost 5 bases and the J segment 4 bases; nucleotides outside the gene matches: 8. The CDR3 region is CASSTSGTSLTGELFF. As DNA, the CDR3 is TGTGCCAGCAGTACCAGTGGGACTAGCCTCACCGGGGAGCTGTTTTTT.

The rearrangement uses TRBV7-2 and TRBJ1-2; D gene ambiguous. CDR3 length: 13 amino acids. The V gene lost 1 base and the J gene lost 6 bases, with 9 bases spanning the gap. CDR1 is SGHTA, CDR2 FQGNSA, per germline. CDR3 residues: CASSLVARDGYTF. The CDR3 coding sequence is TGTGCCAGCAGCTTAGTCGCAAGGGATGGCTACACCTTC.

The chain combines TRBV6-5 with TRBJ2-1; D gene unclear. CDR1 and CDR2 (germline): MNHEY, SVGAGI. The CDR3 is 16 residues long. V lost 4 bases to trimming and J lost 4 bases, with 17 bases between them. CDR3 nucleotides: TGTGCCAGCAGTTCCCGCTCTTCGGTGGGGTACAATGAGCAGTTCTTC. This gives the protein CASSSRSSVGYNEQFF.

This clonotype has more than one count but fewer than ten. DNA of the CDR3: TGTGCCAGCAGGAGGACAGGGAAGTCCGGAAACACCATATATTTT. The encoded protein is CASRRTGKSGNTIYF. V usage is TRBV12-3 or TRBV12-4 and J usage is TRBJ1-3; 8 bases match TRBD1. The CDR3 contains 15 residues. V shed 6 bases, J shed 4 bases, and the junction held 8 bases outside the gene matches.

This clonotype was counted a few times. The chain employs TRBV5-1 and TRBJ2-7, with 13 bases aligning to TRBD2. The CDR3 runs 16 residues. CDR1 is SGHRS, CDR2 YFSETQ, per germline. V lost 2 bases, J lost 2 bases, and 4 bases stayed unmatched. The CDR3 region has the DNA TGCGCCAGCAGCTTCCGGACTAGCGGGAGCCCCTACGAGCAGTACTTC. Translation: CASSFRTSGSPYEQYF.

This clonotype was counted at least ten times. V usage is TRBV12-3 or TRBV12-4 and J usage is TRBJ2-2; 7 positions agree with TRBD1. Trimming took 1 base from V and 4 from J; bases not matched to a gene: 3. This CDR3 is built from 15 residues. The CDR3, as DNA: TGTGCCAGCAGTTTAGACAGGGGCCGCACCGGGGAGCTGTTTTTT. It codes for CASSLDRGRTGELFF.

This clonotype has only a few counts. The chain carries TRBV4-2 and TRBJ1-2; D not resolved. Looked up from germline, CDR1 is LGHNA and CDR2 is YNFKEQ. V lost 1 base to trimming and J lost 7 bases, with 19 bases between them. This CDR3 spans 16 amino acids. CDR3 amino acids: CASSQVSRPESGGYTF. Written as DNA, the CDR3 is TGTGCCAGCAGCCAAGTTAGCAGGCCCGAATCCGGTGGCTACACCTTC.

This clonotype has more than one count but fewer than ten. The chain links TRBV11-3 to TRBJ2-5, with 7 bases that match TRBD1. The CDR3 runs 15 residues. Trimming took 4 bases from V and 1 from J; bases not matched to a gene: 6. Germline CDR1 and CDR2: SGHNT and YENEEA. The CDR3 coding sequence is TGTGCCAGCAGCTCCGGGGACAGCCTCCAAGAGACCCAGTACTTC. Protein sequence: CASSSGDSLQETQYF.

The J gene is TRBJ2-2, the V gene TRBV10-1; D perhaps matches TRBD2 (5 bases). There are 15 residues in the CDR3. Per germline, CDR1 WNHNN and CDR2 SYGVQD (reference sequence). Trimming cost V 3 bases and J 6 bases, with 14 bases left between them. Here the CDR3 reads CASSDLGGGSGELFF. DNA for the CDR3: TGCGCCAGCAGTGATCTTGGCGGAGGTTCCGGGGAGCTGTTTTTT.

The chain couples TRBV20-1 to TRBJ1-6, with 9 bases identical to TRBD1. J lost 7 bases, V lost 2 bases, and 6 bases had no gene match. Germline assignment: CDR1 DFQATT and CDR2 SNEGSKA (reference sequence). CDR3 length: 15 amino acids. The CDR3 DNA follows: TGCAGTGCTAGAAGTATAGGGACAGGGAATTCACCCCTCCACTTT. Residues: CSARSIGTGNSPLHF.

The V gene is TRBV4-1, the J gene TRBJ2-1, with TRBD2 matching 7 bases. CDR1 and CDR2 from the germline V gene are MGHRA and YSYEKL. V shed 2 bases and J 7 bases; nucleotides not matched to a gene: 8. CDR3 length equals 15 residues. For the CDR3, the DNA is TGCGCCAGCAGCCAACTACCGGGACTACCAAATGAGCAGTTCTTC. Protein: CASSQLPGLPNEQFF.

The rearrangement uses TRBV29-1 and TRBJ1-2; D is unresolved. The V and J ends lost 0 bases and 3 bases respectively, with 11 bases between them. Germline loops: CDR1 SQVTM, CDR2 ANQGSEA. The CDR3 runs to 14 residues. CDR3 DNA sequence: TGCAGCGTTGAAGATGGTTCACCCTACTATGGCTACACCTTC. This gives the protein CSVEDGSPYYGYTF.

This clonotype has only a few counts. J is TRBJ2-1 and V is TRBV28; TRBD1 aligns across 9 bases. Unmatched junction bases numbered 8, after V lost 4 bases and J lost 7 bases. Germline CDR1 reads MDHEN; CDR2 reads SYDVKM. There are 15 residues in the CDR3. The CDR3 sequence is CASSSPGQGWNEQFF. CDR3 nucleotides: TGTGCCAGCAGTTCCCCGGGACAGGGTTGGAATGAGCAGTTCTTC.